These 24 T cell receptor beta chains originate from one sample sequenced in a study of blood T cell repertoires in COVID-19. Using immunoSEQ multiplex PCR, the repertoire was profiled, and TCRdb retains in-frame clones only, with some absent. The sample has 260,000 or so clones, around 84% seen once. Sequenced input: PBMCs or T cells enriched from blood (not recorded which). The receptors originated from a man between 18 and 29 years old who had recovered from COVID-19.

The chain has TRBV7-2 and TRBJ1-1; the D gene is possibly TRBD1 (5 bases). The ends were cut back, 2 bases at V and 5 bases at J, with 9 bases in the middle. Germline loops: CDR1 SGHTA, CDR2 FQGNSA. The CDR3 is 13 amino acids. The CDR3 is CASSLWGRTEAFF. The CDR3 DNA sequence: TGTGCCAGCAGCTTATGGGGCAGAACTGAAGCTTTCTTT.

Only one count was recorded for this clone. The V and J genes are TRBV2 and TRBJ2-2, with D possibly being TRBD2 (6 bases). This CDR3 comprises 14 residues. The V and J ends lost 4 bases and 7 bases respectively, with 13 bases between them. Germline CDR1 reads SNHLY; CDR2 reads FYNNEI. The CDR3: CASSAILGGGELFF. In nucleotides, the CDR3 is TGTGCCAGCAGTGCTATTCTCGGGGGCGGGGAGCTGTTTTTT.

The chain recombines TRBV10-2 with TRBJ1-4; a possible D gene is TRBD1 (6 bases). V was cut by 6 bases and J by 8 bases, with 13 bases left in between. The CDR3 covers 13 residues. Per the germline V gene, CDR1 is WSHSY and CDR2 is SAAADI. The CDR3 nucleotides read TGCGCCAGCAGATTCACAGGGAGCGAAAAACTGTTTTTT. It is translated as CASRFTGSEKLFF.

V gene TRBV24-1 combines with J gene TRBJ2-1, with 8 bases lining up with TRBD1. Germline lookup yields CDR1 KGHDR and CDR2 SFDVKD. V trimming: 3 bases; J trimming: 4 bases; junction bases outside the gene matches: 4. The CDR3 totals 15 residues. In DNA, the CDR3 is TGTGCCACCAGTGATGCCGGACAGGGTTACAATGAGCAGTTCTTC. This translates into CATSDAGQGYNEQFF.

This clone was seen only once. This chain uses TRBV19 with TRBJ1-1; D remains unclear. V was cut by 7 bases and J by 5 bases, with 20 bases left in between. The CDR3 is 15 residues long. CDR1 and CDR2 (germline): LNHDA, SQIVND (reference sequence). The CDR3 loop is CASTKIGLLGTEAFF. CDR3 coding DNA: TGTGCCAGTACTAAGATAGGCCTTCTAGGTACTGAAGCTTTCTTT.

This clone was seen a single time. This rearrangement joins TRBV15 to TRBJ2-3, with TRBD2 identical over 7 bases. This CDR3 contains 13 residues. CDR1 is LNHNV and CDR2 is YYDKDF in the germline V gene (reference sequence). The V and J ends lost 6 bases and 6 bases, in that order; junction bases with no gene match: 6. The CDR3 region has the DNA TGTGCCACCAGTAAGCGGGGAGGCGATACGCAGTATTTT. Translation gives CATSKRGGDTQYF.

This clone has a count of ten or more. The V gene is TRBV6-1, the J gene TRBJ2-1; 8 bases are shared with TRBD2. Trimming removed 2 bases from V and 0 bases from J; junction bases left unmatched: 0. The germline CDR1 and CDR2 sequences are MNHNS and SASEGT. The CDR3 is 15 residues long. The CDR3 region is CASSELAGSYNEQFF. The CDR3 DNA sequence: TGTGCCAGCAGTGAACTAGCGGGCTCCTACAATGAGCAGTTCTTC.

The gene calls are TRBV3-1 (or the pseudogene TRBV3-2) and TRBJ2-3, with 12 nucleotides matching TRBD2. The ends lost 0 bases at V and 4 bases at J; junction bases unmatched: 8. This CDR3 is built from 18 residues. Germline CDR1 reads LGHDT; CDR2 reads YNNKEL (reference sequence). In DNA, the CDR3 is TGTGCCAGCAGCCAAGATTGGCTAGCGGGGGGGCAGGCAGATACGCAGTATTTT. It is translated as CASSQDWLAGGQADTQYF.

This clone was counted only a few times. This chain links TRBV27 with TRBJ2-2, with 8 nucleotides matching TRBD2. This CDR3 is built from 14 residues. Germline V gives CDR1 MNHEY, CDR2 SMNVEV (reference sequence). Trimming at V came to 6 bases and at J to 7 bases, leaving 7 bases not matched to a gene. The CDR3 loop reads CASSPGLVFGELFF. The CDR3 nucleotides are TGTGCCAGCAGCCCGGGACTAGTTTTCGGGGAGCTGTTTTTT.

J is TRBJ2-1 and V is TRBV7-2; 15 nucleotides match TRBD2. Per the germline V gene, CDR1 is SGHTA and CDR2 is FQGNSA. The CDR3 length is 15 residues. J gave up 8 bases and V 4 bases, and 3 bases lay outside the gene matches. The CDR3 DNA reads TGTGCCAGCAGCTGGACTAGCGGGGGGGCCTATGAGCAGTTCTTC. Translating gives CASSWTSGGAYEQFF.

V and J are TRBV12-3 or TRBV12-4 and TRBJ2-7; D might be TRBD1 (6 bases). The CDR3 extends over 12 amino acids. The germline V and J ends were trimmed by 6 bases and 6 bases, with 12 bases remaining between them. In DNA form, the CDR3 reads TGTGCCAGCAGCAAGGACAGTGGCGAGCAGTACTTC. Translated, it gives CASSKDSGEQYF.

The chain carries TRBV2 and TRBJ1-1, with TRBD1 identical over 7 bases. CDR3 size: 14 residues. The J segment lost 2 bases and the V segment lost 6 bases, leaving 6 bases of the junction unmatched. Germline V gene sequence: CDR1 SNHLY, CDR2 FYNNEI. CDR3 amino acids: CASRETGTNTEAFF. CDR3 nucleotides: TGTGCCAGCAGGGAGACAGGGACTAACACTGAAGCTTTCTTT.

This chain uses TRBV2 with TRBJ2-1; D not certain. Trimming removed 4 bases at V and 6 bases at J, with 13 bases between. Germline V lookup: CDR1 SNHLY, CDR2 FYNNEI. CDR3 length equals 14 residues. The CDR3 loop reads CASSAQMTPNEQFF. The DNA of the CDR3 is TGTGCCAGCAGTGCCCAAATGACTCCCAATGAGCAGTTCTTC.

This clone was counted between two and nine times. This sequence joins TRBV5-1 and TRBJ2-7; a weak D match, TRBD1 (6 bases). Trimming stripped 3 bases from V and 2 bases from J, with 15 bases between. The CDR3 loop spans 15 amino acids. Germline V gene lookup returns CDR1 SGHRS and CDR2 YFSETQ. This CDR3 reads CASSSRDTKPYEQYF. CDR3 bases: TGCGCCAGCAGCTCTAGGGACACTAAACCCTACGAGCAGTACTTC.

This sequence joins TRBV5-1 and TRBJ1-2; 7 bases map to TRBD1. The CDR3 spans 14 residues. V lost 4 bases and J lost 3; bases outside the gene matches: 6. The V gene's germline CDR1 is SGHRS and CDR2 YFSETQ. The CDR3, as DNA: TGCGCCAGCAGCCGACAGGGAATGGACTATGGCTACACCTTC. Amino acid sequence: CASSRQGMDYGYTF.

CDR3 amino acids: CATSTDRQATSTDTQYF. CDR3 DNA sequence: TGTGCCACCAGCACAGACAGACAGGCGACAAGCACAGATACGCAGTATTTT. This chain joins TRBV15 and TRBJ2-3, with a possible D match to TRBD1 (6 bases). This CDR3 is built from 17 residues. V gave up 4 bases and J gave up 0 bases, with 17 bases separating them. Germline values: CDR1 LNHNV, CDR2 YYDKDF (reference sequence). Full variable domain (remainder filled in from reference TRBV15 and TRBJ2-3): DAMVIQNPRYQVTQFGKPVTLSCSQTLNHNVMYWYQQKSSQAPKLLFHYYDKDFNNEADTPDNFQSRRPNTSFCFLDIRSPGLGDTAMYLCATSTDRQATSTDTQYFGPGTRLTVL.

The chain recombines TRBV3-1 (or the pseudogene TRBV3-2) with TRBJ2-1; TRBD2 matches 12 bases. The CDR3 runs to 15 residues. J gave up 8 bases and V 5 bases, and 7 bases lay outside the gene matches. CDR1 and CDR2 from the germline V gene are LGHDT and YNNKEL (reference sequence). The CDR3 DNA is TGTGCCAGCAGCGCACCGACTAGCGGGAGCCATGAGCAGTTCTTC. Translated, it gives CASSAPTSGSHEQFF.

V gene TRBV4-1 combines with J gene TRBJ2-5, with a possible D match to TRBD1 (6 bases). The ends were cut back, 1 base at V and 4 bases at J, with 13 bases in the middle. CDR1 and CDR2 from the germline V gene are MGHRA and YSYEKL. The CDR3 has 15 residues. The CDR3 DNA follows: TGCGCCAGCAGCCAAGTCGGTGGGGGCCGAGAGACCCAGTACTTC. Amino acids: CASSQVGGGRETQYF.

This clone was found once. V and J are TRBV18 and TRBJ1-1, with D possibly TRBD1 on 6 matching bases. The V end lost 1 base, the J end lost 8 bases, and 14 bases lay between the germline ends. In germline, CDR1 is KGHSH, CDR2 LQKENI. The length of the CDR3 is 14 residues. CDR3 loop: CASSPQGYRAEAFF. The CDR3 DNA reads TGTGCCAGCTCACCACAAGGGTACAGGGCAGAAGCTTTCTTT. Using reference TRBV18 and TRBJ1-1 for the parts outside the CDR3, the full variable domain is NAGVMQNPRHLVRRRGQEARLRCSPMKGHSHVYWYRQLPEEGLKFMVYLQKENIIDESGMPKERFSAEFPKEGPSILRIQQVVRGDSAAYFCASSPQGYRAEAFFGQGTRLTVV.

This chain links TRBV12-3 or TRBV12-4 with TRBJ2-5; TRBD2 is a possible D gene (7 bases). V gave up 6 bases and J gave up 9 bases, with 17 bases separating them. CDR3 length equals 13 residues. The CDR3 DNA follows: TGTGCCAGCAGACTCGGGGGCGGGGGCGCCCAGTACTTC. As protein: CASRLGGGGAQYF.

The gene calls are TRBV7-8 and TRBJ2-1; 11 bases fit TRBD2. Per the germline V gene, CDR1 is SGHVS and CDR2 is FQNEAQ. The CDR3 is 15 amino acids. V shed 5 bases, J shed 9 bases, and the junction held 9 bases outside the gene matches. The CDR3: CASSPILAGGPEQFF. CDR3 bases: TGTGCCAGCAGCCCTATTTTAGCGGGAGGGCCTGAGCAGTTCTTC.

The rearrangement joins TRBV10-3 to TRBJ2-3; D might be TRBD2 (5 bases). The CDR3 is made up of 14 amino acids. V gave up 6 bases and J gave up 3 bases, with 13 bases separating them. The germline V gene encodes CDR1 ENHRY and CDR2 SYGVKD. The CDR3 DNA reads as TGTGCCATCAGCGGCCGGTCGGGAACAGATACGCAGTATTTT. Its translation is CAISGRSGTDTQYF.

The gene calls are TRBV6-5 and TRBJ1-5; D possibly corresponds to TRBD1 (6 bases). V gave up 4 bases and J gave up 3 bases, with 10 bases separating them. CDR1 and CDR2 (germline): MNHEY, SVGAGI. CDR3 size: 14 residues. CDR3 sequence: CASSFRGTNQPQHF. The CDR3 DNA sequence: TGTGCCAGCAGTTTCAGGGGAACCAATCAGCCCCAGCATTTT.

This clone was counted a single time. The chain links TRBV5-6 to TRBJ2-3; D not certain. The CDR3 runs 13 residues. Germline V gene sequence: CDR1 SGHDT, CDR2 YYEEEE. Trimming removed 4 bases from V and 2 bases from J, with 8 bases in between. CDR3 DNA: TGTGCCAGCAGCCTACGACACACAGATACGCAGTATTTT. It yields the protein CASSLRHTDTQYF.